Listed below are T cell receptor beta chains from one sample, sequenced in a study of blood T cells in healthy people across ages. TCRdb ran MiXCR on the 5' RACE reads and lists one entry per CDR3 protein. The table includes 600,000 or so distinct CDR3 sequences, approximately 21% detected once. Material for sequencing was blood. These receptors were taken from a man in his 70s in good health. The CDR3 runs from the conserved cysteine through the conserved F or W. The order of the fields is D gene, J gene, V gene, CDR3 protein. D genes are given only for firm matches.

D: NA
J: TRBJ1-4
V: TRBV12-3/TRBV12-4
CDR3: CASSQLGQGRFF

D: TRBD2
J: TRBJ2-1
V: TRBV6-1
CDR3: CASRVSSGGYNEQFF

D: NA
J: TRBJ1-3
V: TRBV6-5
CDR3: CASSGDRNTIYF

D: TRBD2
J: TRBJ2-7
V: TRBV27
CDR3: CASSLRWTSGRPYEQYF

D: TRBD2
J: TRBJ2-5
V: TRBV20-1
CDR3: CSARQTSGSSETQYF

D: NA
J: TRBJ2-5
V: TRBV5-1
CDR3: CASSLDISQETQYF

D: NA
J: TRBJ2-7
V: TRBV6-6
CDR3: CASSYGVRLEAYEQYF

D: NA
J: TRBJ1-4
V: TRBV28
CDR3: CASSARRGNEKLFF

D: NA
J: TRBJ2-1
V: TRBV18
CDR3: CASSPTGLSYNEQFF

D: NA
J: TRBJ1-1
V: TRBV29-1
CDR3: CSVVGVMNTEAFF

D: NA
J: NA
V: TRBV27
CDR3: CASSETPILETQYF

D: TRBD2
J: TRBJ2-5
V: TRBV2
CDR3: CASTRLAGGRETQYF

D: NA
J: TRBJ2-3
V: TRBV20-1
CDR3: CSARVGPDTQYF

D: NA
J: TRBJ2-2
V: TRBV6-1
CDR3: CASSDRHLRGLNTGELFF

D: NA
J: TRBJ2-7
V: TRBV5-8
CDR3: CASSDPRDKWYEQYF

D: TRBD2
J: TRBJ2-1
V: TRBV20-1
CDR3: CSANQNSGSSSYNQQFF

D: NA
J: TRBJ2-3
V: TRBV6-2/TRBV6-3
CDR3: CASSYGQGGADTQYF

D: TRBD2
J: TRBJ2-3
V: TRBV12-3/TRBV12-4
CDR3: CASSAWASGRVSTDTQYF

D: TRBD2
J: TRBJ2-2
V: TRBV7-2
CDR3: CASSFRMQTSSNTGELFF

D: NA
J: TRBJ1-3
V: TRBV24-1
CDR3: CATSDRSGNTIYF

D: TRBD1
J: TRBJ2-1
V: TRBV4-1
CDR3: CASSQPGQGSYNEQFF

D: TRBD1
J: TRBJ2-7
V: TRBV12-3/TRBV12-4
CDR3: CASSRTGGSYEQYF

D: NA
J: TRBJ1-2
V: TRBV3-1
CDR3: CASSQAAGGYGYTF

D: NA
J: TRBJ1-4
V: TRBV15
CDR3: CATRGTNEKLFF

D: NA
J: TRBJ1-5
V: TRBV7-2
CDR3: CASSSSTDYSNQPQHF

D: NA
J: TRBJ2-1
V: TRBV7-3
CDR3: CASSPGLVDHEQFF

D: TRBD2
J: TRBJ2-7
V: TRBV4-3
CDR3: CASSHGLAASYEQYF

D: TRBD2
J: TRBJ2-1
V: TRBV10-3
CDR3: CAISGRGGYNEQFF

D: NA
J: TRBJ1-1
V: TRBV11-2
CDR3: CASSLLNTEAFF

D: NA
J: TRBJ2-7
V: TRBV5-1
CDR3: CASSNGQLEQYF

D: NA
J: TRBJ2-1
V: TRBV9
CDR3: CASSVAGTRREQFF

D: TRBD1
J: TRBJ1-4
V: TRBV7-8
CDR3: CASSSWPTGATNEKLFF

D: TRBD1
J: TRBJ1-2
V: TRBV12-3/TRBV12-4
CDR3: CASSDRVGYTF

D: NA
J: TRBJ2-3
V: TRBV3-1
CDR3: CASSSHGSMTDTQYF

D: NA
J: TRBJ2-3
V: TRBV7-2
CDR3: CASSLDPGRGSTDTQYF

D: TRBD1
J: TRBJ1-2
V: TRBV20-1
CDR3: CSARGLDRGADGYTF

D: NA
J: TRBJ2-1
V: TRBV3-1
CDR3: CASSQEPGYSYNEQFF

D: NA
J: NA
V: TRBV18
CDR3: CASSPQRLRSYEQYF

D: TRBD1
J: TRBJ2-5
V: TRBV2
CDR3: CASSGTWTGQETQYF

D: NA
J: TRBJ1-2
V: TRBV20-1
CDR3: CSARTQGVYGYIF